This TCR beta chain was sequenced during a study of blood T cell repertoires in COVID-19. Study-level information: The United States, Italy and Spain provided the acute and convalescent COVID-19 samples. PBMCs, B-cell-depleted T cells, or T cells provided the cDNA or gDNA that made up the material.

Per the original data handling: Scientists estimated how many nucleated cells there were by amplifying reference gene primers. Libraries were prepared by immunoSEQ multiplex PCR; TCRdb keeps only in-frame clonotypes and omits some of them. Clonal size and the V and J genes are those of that table, whereas D and trimming came from the DNA. The table records around 220,000 clones, roughly 88% of them present only once. The V gene's germline CDR1 is LGHNA and CDR2 YSLEER. V dropped 0 bases and J dropped 2 bases, with 7 bases sitting between them. CDR3 length: 15 amino acids. This chain joins TRBV4-3 and TRBJ1-4; D uncertain. The specimen sequenced was peripheral blood. The origin of this receptor is a woman aged 40 to 50 who had recovered from COVID-19. The CDR3 DNA reads TGCGCCAGCAGCCAAGAGAGATCTACTAATGAAAAACTGTTTTTT. Translation gives CASSQERSTNEKLFF.